These 16 T cell receptor beta chains came from one sample sequenced in a study of blood T cell repertoires in COVID-19. Assay: immunoSEQ multiplex PCR; the TCRdb copy retains only in-frame clones and omits some. The sample lists approximately 300,000 clones, approximately 81% occurring once. The source material was PBMCs or T cells enriched from blood (not recorded which). These receptor sequences come from a woman aged 30 to 39 who had been exposed to COVID-19.

The rearrangement uses TRBV28 and TRBJ2-7, with D tentatively TRBD1 (5 bases). V was pared by 5 bases and J by 7 bases, with 12 bases between. The CDR3 loop spans 12 amino acids. The germline CDR1 and CDR2 sequences are MDHEN and SYDVKM. This CDR3 is CASSAGFWEQYF. Written as DNA, the CDR3 is TGTGCCAGCAGTGCAGGGTTCTGGGAGCAGTACTTC. The full variable domain, its missing parts supplied by reference TRBV28 and TRBJ2-7, is DVKVTQSSRYLVKRTGEKVFLECVQDMDHENMFWYRQDPGLGLRLIYFSYDVKMKEKGDIPEGYSVSREKKERFSLILESASTNQTSMYLCASSAGFWEQYFGPGTRLTVT.

Notes on this clone: Other DNA variants within this sample encode the same CDR3. The chain recombines TRBV18 with TRBJ1-1; D gene ambiguous. The CDR3 totals 13 residues. Trimming shortened V by 2 bases and J by 1 base, and 5 bases separated the two germline ends. In germline, CDR1 is KGHSH, CDR2 LQKENI. CDR3 nucleotide sequence: TGTGCCAGCTCACCAAGCCAGAACACTGAAGCTTTCTTT. Translated: CASSPSQNTEAFF. The full variable domain, in which reference TRBV18 and TRBJ1-1 provide the parts outside the CDR3, is NAGVMQNPRHLVRRRGQEARLRCSPMKGHSHVYWYRQLPEEGLKFMVYLQKENIIDESGMPKERFSAEFPKEGPSILRIQQVVRGDSAAYFCASSPSQNTEAFFGQGTRLTVV.

The V gene is TRBV12-3 or TRBV12-4, the J gene TRBJ2-7; tentatively, D is TRBD2 (5 bases). V shed 2 bases and J shed 6 bases, with 11 bases lying between them. This CDR3 has 13 residues. The DNA for the CDR3 is TGTGCCAGCAGTTTATTACTAGGTGGCGAGCAGTACTTC. This translates into CASSLLLGGEQYF.

V usage is TRBV30 and J usage is TRBJ2-1; tentative D call: TRBD2 (5 bases). CDR3 length equals 12 residues. Deletions cut 0 bases from V and 13 bases from J, with 13 bases between. Germline CDR1 is GTSNPN and CDR2 is SVGIG (reference sequence). CDR3 protein: CAWSVLAAQQFF. The DNA of the CDR3 is TGTGCCTGGAGTGTGCTAGCAGCCCAACAGTTCTTC.

J is TRBJ2-1 and V is TRBV9; no clear D. Germline V gene sequence: CDR1 SGDLS, CDR2 YYNGEE. This CDR3 has 15 residues. Trimming took 1 base from V and 4 from J, leaving 12 bases between them. DNA of the CDR3: TGTGCCAGCAGCGTACTAGAGGTTCCTTACAATGAGCAGTTCTTC. Residues: CASSVLEVPYNEQFF.

V gene TRBV5-1 combines with J gene TRBJ2-2; 8 bases match TRBD2. Per the germline V gene, CDR1 is SGHRS and CDR2 is YFSETQ. The junction had 6 bases not matched to a gene; V was cut back by 2 bases and J by 0 bases. The CDR3 spans 17 residues. CDR3 coding DNA: TGCGCCAGCAGCTTTCGGAGCGGGGGCCCGAACACCGGGGAGCTGTTTTTT. This encodes CASSFRSGGPNTGELFF.

J is TRBJ2-1 and V is TRBV11-2, with 12 positions matching TRBD2. With V trimmed by 0 bases and J by 13 bases, 4 bases remained unmatched. CDR3 length: 14 amino acids. Germline-derived CDR1 and CDR2 are SGHAT and FQNNGV. Here the CDR3 DNA reads TGTGCCAGCAGCTTAGATCCTAGCGGGGGGGCTCAGTTCTTC. Its translation: CASSLDPSGGAQFF.

This clone showed up just a few times. This rearrangement joins TRBV5-1 to TRBJ1-4; unclear D gene. Germline lookup yields CDR1 SGHRS and CDR2 YFSETQ. CDR3 length: 15 residues. V was shortened by 0 bases and J by 0 bases, with 6 bases between the two germline ends. CDR3 sequence reads: CASSLVGTTNEKLFF. The CDR3 nucleotides are TGCGCCAGCAGCTTGGTCGGGACAACTAATGAAAAACTGTTTTTT.

This chain connects TRBV7-2 to TRBJ2-7; 8 bases are shared with TRBD1. CDR1 and CDR2 from the germline V gene are SGHTA and FQGNSA. The CDR3 spans 14 residues. Unmatched junction bases numbered 3, after V lost 3 bases and J lost 2 bases. The CDR3 nucleotides read TGTGCCAGCAGCTTGCGACAGGGGACCTACGAGCAGTACTTC. Its translation: CASSLRQGTYEQYF. The full variable domain, completed using reference TRBV7-2 and TRBJ2-7, is GAGVSQSPSNKVTEKGKDVELRCDPISGHTALYWYRQSLGQGLEFLIYFQGNSAPDKSGLPSDRFSAERTGGSVSTLTIQRTQQEDSAVYLCASSLRQGTYEQYFGPGTRLTVT.

This chain uses TRBV20-1 with TRBJ2-3, with 11 bases that match TRBD2. Germline V CDR1 and CDR2: DFQATT, SNEGSKA (reference sequence). CDR3 length: 14 residues. The V and J ends lost 3 bases and 6 bases, in that order; junction bases with no gene match: 5. In DNA form, the CDR3 reads TGCAGTGCTAGTTCTAGCGGGGGGCTGGATACGCAGTATTTT. This codes for CSASSSGGLDTQYF.

This clone occurred a few times. The V gene is TRBV12-3 or TRBV12-4, the J gene TRBJ1-2; TRBD1 matches at 9 bases. The CDR3 extends over 13 amino acids. With V trimmed by 3 bases and J by 6 bases, 2 bases remained unmatched. CDR3 amino acids: CASSLGTGHGYTF. The CDR3 bases are TGTGCCAGCAGTTTGGGGACAGGGCATGGCTACACCTTC.

The rearrangement links TRBV2 to TRBJ1-1, with 8 bases lining up with TRBD1. The germline V gene has CDR1 SNHLY and CDR2 FYNNEI. CDR3 length: 14 amino acids. V lost 6 bases to trimming and J lost 7 bases; unmatched junction nucleotides: 10. As DNA, the CDR3 is TGTGCCAGCAGGGTCGGGACAGGTGGATATGAAGCTTTCTTT. It translates to CASRVGTGGYEAFF. Variable domain in full (rest from reference TRBV2 and TRBJ1-1): EPEVTQTPSHQVTQMGQEVILRCVPISNHLYFYWYRQILGQKVEFLVSFYNNEISEKSEIFDDQFSVERPDGSNFTLKIRSTKLEDSAMYFCASRVGTGGYEAFFGQGTRLTVV.

For this clone: At one of its ends the junction is not consistent with the germline gene, which may arise from a read error. The V call is TRBV12-3 or TRBV12-4, the J call TRBJ1-2; D not certain. This CDR3 has 12 residues. CDR3 amino acids: CASHPSGGRPAF. CDR3 sequence (DNA): TGTGCCAGTCATCCCTCGGGAGGCAGGCCGGCATTC.

This clone occurred once. The rearrangement uses TRBV7-8 and TRBJ2-5, with D maybe TRBD1 (6 bases). V was pared by 1 base and J by 9 bases, with 12 bases between. The CDR3 is 13 residues long. Germline V gene sequence: CDR1 SGHVS, CDR2 FQNEAQ. For the CDR3, the DNA is TGTGCCAGCAGCTTAGGGGGGCCGGAGTCCCAGTACTTC. This translates into CASSLGGPESQYF.

The chain joins TRBV5-1 to TRBJ2-3; TRBD2 matches at 8 bases. Germline V gives CDR1 SGHRS, CDR2 YFSETQ. This CDR3 has 14 residues. V was clipped by 4 bases and J by 6 bases; unmatched bases: 7. CDR3 DNA sequence: TGCGCCAGCAGCCCTAGCGGGCAGCACGATACGCAGTATTTT. Its translation: CASSPSGQHDTQYF.

V usage is TRBV4-2 and J usage is TRBJ1-2, with D possibly matching TRBD1 (6 bases). The germline V gene has CDR1 LGHNA and CDR2 YNFKEQ. This CDR3 is built from 17 residues. V gave up 3 bases and J gave up 3 bases, with 20 bases separating them. CDR3 residues: CASSHMDSRLYHYGYTF. CDR3 DNA: TGTGCCAGCAGCCATATGGACAGCCGACTCTACCACTATGGCTACACCTTC.